These 18 T cell receptor beta chains share one sample of origin, sequenced in a study of blood T cell repertoires in COVID-19 (dated by TCRdb to the early 2020s). The library was made by the immunoSEQ multiplex PCR assay. TCRdb re-hosts the immuneACCESS table, in-frame sequences only. Its copies lack some clones; in the studies checked, an unresolved V gene accounts for under half of them, and the cause for the rest is not known. This sample lists under 350,000 clones; about 87% were detected once. Of the sample, over 1% falls within the top ten clones. The sequenced material came from peripheral blood. The receptors originated from a man in his sixties or seventies with acute or convalescent COVID-19.

The rearrangement links TRBV7-9 to TRBJ2-3; 9 bases match TRBD2. This CDR3 has 18 amino acids. V shed 4 bases, J shed 2 bases, and the junction held 13 bases outside the gene matches. Germline lookup yields CDR1 SEHNR and CDR2 FQNEAQ (reference sequence). The CDR3 reads CASSSPRSGGFDTDTQYF. CDR3 sequence (DNA): TGTGCCAGCAGCTCCCCTCGTAGCGGGGGCTTTGACACAGATACGCAGTATTTT.

V usage is TRBV18 and J usage is TRBJ1-4; D ambiguous. Germline assignment: CDR1 KGHSH and CDR2 LQKENI. Trimming removed 5 bases at V and 2 bases at J, with 12 bases between. This CDR3 region has 15 residues. In DNA form, the CDR3 reads TGTGCCAGCTCATCAAACTTTGTGACTAATGAAAAACTGTTTTTT. Its translation is CASSSNFVTNEKLFF.

The chain joins TRBV6-5 to TRBJ1-3; TRBD1 agrees at 8 bases. The trim removed 7 bases at V and 0 bases at J, leaving 5 bases unmatched. Germline values: CDR1 MNHEY, CDR2 SVGAGI. The CDR3 runs to 15 residues. The CDR3 is CASTRDRHSGNTIYF. The CDR3 DNA is TGTGCCAGCACCCGGGACAGGCACTCTGGAAACACCATATATTTT.

The gene calls are TRBV7-6 and TRBJ2-5; possible D gene TRBD1, 5 bases. This CDR3 is built from 15 residues. With 3 bases removed from V and 2 bases from J, the gap between germline ends came to 13 bases. Looked up from germline, CDR1 is SGHVS and CDR2 is FNYEAQ. In nucleotides, the CDR3 is TGTGCCAGCAGCTTTACCCCCACAGGTCAAGAGACCCAGTACTTC. It translates to CASSFTPTGQETQYF.

Comment on this clone: Other DNA sequences from this sample encode an identical CDR3 as well. The chain couples TRBV5-1 to TRBJ2-7; 9 positions match TRBD1. This CDR3 region has 14 residues. CDR1 is SGHRS and CDR2 is YFSETQ in the germline V gene. V shed 0 bases, J shed 4 bases, and the junction held 2 bases outside the gene matches. The CDR3 is CASSLAGQGYEQYF. DNA for the CDR3: TGCGCCAGCAGCTTGGCGGGACAGGGATACGAGCAGTACTTC. The full variable domain, completed using reference TRBV5-1 and TRBJ2-7, is KAGVTQTPRYLIKTRGQQVTLSCSPISGHRSVSWYQQTPGQGLQFLFEYFSETQRNKGNFPGRFSGRQFSNSRSEMNVSTLELGDSALYLCASSLAGQGYEQYFGPGTRLTVT.

The chain combines TRBV4-2 with TRBJ2-2; 7 bases map to TRBD1. The CDR3 contains 16 residues. V trimming: 3 bases; J trimming: 7 bases; junction bases outside the gene matches: 11. Germline CDR1 LGHNA, CDR2 YNFKEQ. CDR3 nucleotides: TGTGCCAGCAGCCAGACCTCGAGACAGGGATTCGGGGAGCTGTTTTTT. Translation: CASSQTSRQGFGELFF.

The gene calls are TRBV5-4 and TRBJ2-1; 9 positions agree with TRBD2. The CDR3 spans 16 residues. Germline CDR1 SGHNT, CDR2 YYREEE (reference sequence). J was trimmed by 1 base and V by 3 bases; bases with no gene match: 5. The chain's CDR3 is CASSSGTSISYNEQFF. CDR3 in DNA: TGTGCCAGCAGCTCTGGGACTAGCATATCCTACAATGAGCAGTTCTTC.

The J gene is TRBJ1-4, the V gene TRBV7-6; 7 nucleotides match TRBD1. The trim removed 1 base at V and 7 bases at J, leaving 12 bases unmatched. This CDR3 region has 17 residues. Germline values: CDR1 SGHVS, CDR2 FNYEAQ. For the CDR3, the DNA is TGTGCCAGCAGCTTAGGTGGGAGGACAGGAGTACGTGAAAAACTGTTTTTT. Translated, it gives CASSLGGRTGVREKLFF.

V and J are TRBV11-2 and TRBJ2-7, with unresolved D. The V and J ends lost 1 base and 0 bases respectively, with 7 bases between them. Germline V gives CDR1 SGHAT, CDR2 FQNNGV. This CDR3 is 14 amino acids long. This CDR3 reads CASSLVPHSYEQYF. The CDR3 DNA sequence: TGTGCCAGCAGCTTAGTTCCCCACTCCTACGAGCAGTACTTC.

The chain's CDR3 is CASSQSMSGPRDTQYF. In DNA form, the CDR3 reads TGCGCCAGCAGTCAATCGATGTCAGGGCCACGGGATACGCAGTATTTT. The gene calls are TRBV23-1 and TRBJ2-3; possible D gene TRBD1, 5 bases. Being an ORF, TRBV23-1 has a function that is uncertain. The length of the CDR3 is 16 residues. With 0 bases removed from V and 6 bases from J, the gap between germline ends came to 16 bases.

To note about this clone: The same CDR3 can be traced to other DNA sequences in this sample. The chain is built from TRBV9 and TRBJ1-4, with TRBD1 matching over 7 bases. With V trimmed by 0 bases and J by 7 bases, 6 bases remained unmatched. This CDR3 has 15 amino acids. The germline V gene encodes CDR1 SGDLS and CDR2 YYNGEE. The CDR3 spells CASSVGGGRGEKLFF. DNA for the CDR3: TGTGCCAGCAGCGTAGGAGGGGGCCGGGGTGAAAAACTGTTTTTT.

The CDR3 DNA reads as TGTGCCAGCAGTTCGGGACTAGCGGGACCCAATGAGCAGTTCTTC. Translating gives CASSSGLAGPNEQFF. The V gene is TRBV6-5, the J gene TRBJ2-1; 13 nucleotides match TRBD2. CDR3 length equals 15 residues. Trimming cost V 4 bases and J 6 bases; bases outside gene matches: 3. Germline V gene data show CDR1 as MNHEY and CDR2 as SVGAGI.

This clone came up a few times. V is TRBV9 and J is TRBJ1-4, with 8 bases that match TRBD1. CDR1 is SGDLS and CDR2 is YYNGEE in the germline V gene. The V and J ends lost 2 bases and 7 bases, in that order; junction bases with no gene match: 7. The CDR3 spans 15 residues. The CDR3, as DNA: TGTGCCAGCAGCGTCTATGAGACAGGGGTTGAAAAACTGTTTTTT. Residues: CASSVYETGVEKLFF.

The genes are TRBV7-2 and TRBJ2-7; TRBD2 is a possible D gene (6 bases). This CDR3 is 15 amino acids long. Germline V lookup: CDR1 SGHTA, CDR2 FQGNSA. V lost 5 bases and J 5 bases, leaving 19 bases between the germline ends. The CDR3 nucleotides are TGTGCCAGCAGCGCGACCGGGACTCGAGGTAACGAGCAGTACTTC. It translates to CASSATGTRGNEQYF.

The chain links TRBV2 to TRBJ1-2; 8 nucleotides line up with TRBD1. Losses at the gene ends were 1 base for V and 8 bases for J; bases not matched to a gene: 6. CDR3 length: 14 residues. Germline CDR1 reads SNHLY; CDR2 reads FYNNEI. CDR3 sequence (DNA): TGTGCCAGCAGTGAAGTTGGGACAGGCGGAGGCTACACCTTC. Its protein product is CASSEVGTGGGYTF.

The rearrangement links TRBV4-2 to TRBJ1-1; D is unresolved. In germline, CDR1 is LGHNA, CDR2 YNFKEQ. This CDR3 spans 14 amino acids. V was pared by 0 bases and J by 1 base, with 6 bases between. CDR3 DNA: TGTGCCAGCAGCCAAGATGGAGGGAACACTGAAGCTTTCTTT. It encodes CASSQDGGNTEAFF.

The V call is TRBV28, the J call TRBJ1-2; 10 bases line up with TRBD1. This CDR3 is 14 amino acids long. After removal of 6 bases from V and 6 bases from J, the junction contained 7 bases not matched to a gene. CDR1 and CDR2 (germline): MDHEN, SYDVKM. The CDR3 is CASRVGQGKNGYTF. The DNA of the CDR3 is TGTGCCAGCAGAGTGGGACAGGGGAAAAATGGCTACACCTTC.

This chain uses TRBV11-2 with TRBJ2-7; D is possibly TRBD1 (6 bases). CDR1 SGHAT and CDR2 FQNNGV come from the germline V gene. Deletions cut 5 bases from V and 3 bases from J, with 14 bases between. CDR3 size: 14 residues. CDR3: CASSANGQLYEQYF. CDR3 bases: TGTGCCAGCAGCGCGAATGGACAGCTCTACGAGCAGTACTTC.